The 22 T cell receptor beta chains in this list originate from one sample, sequenced in a study of CD8 T cells in ankylosing spondylitis. TCRdb passed the 5' RACE reads through MiXCR, listing each CDR3 protein once. The repertoire holds about 240,000 distinct CDR3 sequences, with around 7.8% as singletons. Sequencing input: blood, either unsorted or a sorted T cell fraction (not recorded which). The receptors derive from a male donor with ankylosing spondylitis or in good health (not recorded which).

This clonotype has a handful of counts. The chain couples TRBV5-4 to TRBJ2-5; TRBD2 matches at 10 bases. Germline V gene lookup returns CDR1 SGHNT and CDR2 YYREEE (reference sequence). The ends lost 2 bases at V and 4 bases at J; junction bases unmatched: 5. This CDR3 has 15 amino acids. CDR3 nucleotide sequence: TGTGCCAGCAGCTTACCTAGCGGGAGAAGAGAGACCCAGTACTTC. Its translation is CASSLPSGRRETQYF.

This chain joins TRBV6-5 and TRBJ2-1; D is possibly TRBD1 (6 bases). Trimming stripped 7 bases from V and 9 bases from J, with 10 bases between. CDR1 and CDR2 from the germline V gene are MNHEY and SVGAGI. This CDR3 spans 11 amino acids. The DNA of the CDR3 is TGTGCCAGCATGTTAGGGGGTGAGCAGTTCTTC. Translating it yields CASMLGGEQFF.

This clonotype has ten or more counts. The V call is TRBV19, the J call TRBJ2-1, with TRBD2 as a possible D gene (5 bases). V lost 1 base and J 4 bases, leaving 11 bases between the germline ends. The CDR3 runs to 15 residues. Germline-derived CDR1 and CDR2 are LNHDA and SQIVND (reference sequence). The CDR3 loop reads CASSIAGIGYNEQFF. In nucleotides, the CDR3 is TGTGCCAGTAGTATAGCGGGGATTGGTTACAATGAGCAGTTCTTC.

Note on this clonotype: A much bigger clone sits one base away, suggesting this may be a read error. The V gene is TRBV7-2, the J gene TRBJ2-5; D is perhaps TRBD1 (5 bases). Trimming pared 3 bases from V and 12 bases from J, leaving 20 bases between. Germline-derived CDR1 and CDR2 are SGHTA and FQGNSA. The CDR3 extends over 14 amino acids. The CDR3 bases are TGTGCCAGCAGCTTGGCAGGACAAAAGGTGTCCGAGTACTTC. It codes for CASSLAGQKVSEYF.

This clonotype was counted at least ten times. The V gene is TRBV12-3 or TRBV12-4, the J gene TRBJ1-5, with D perhaps TRBD1 (5 bases). The CDR3 runs to 15 residues. Between the trimmed V and J ends, which lost 3 bases and 2 bases, there was a span of 11 bases. CDR3 nucleotides: TGTGCCAGCAGTTTGGCCCAGGGTGGCAATCAGCCCCAGCATTTT. Translating gives CASSLAQGGNQPQHF.

This clonotype showed up many times. The chain recombines TRBV29-1 with TRBJ2-3; weak D call: TRBD2 (5 bases). The CDR3 runs 12 residues. The germline gives CDR1 SQVTM, CDR2 ANQGSEA. Trimming pared 8 bases from V and 4 bases from J, leaving 13 bases between. This CDR3 is CSTARGSDTQYF. CDR3 bases: TGCAGCACCGCCAGAGGGTCAGATACGCAGTATTTT.

This clonotype has ten or more counts. The chain is built from TRBV20-1 and TRBJ2-3; tentatively, D is TRBD2 (5 bases). The CDR3 is made up of 14 amino acids. V lost 0 bases to trimming and J lost 5 bases, with 12 bases between them. Per germline, CDR1 DFQATT and CDR2 SNEGSKA (reference sequence). CDR3 loop: CSARDLLVEDTQYF. In nucleotides, the CDR3 is TGCAGTGCTAGAGATTTACTAGTAGAAGATACGCAGTATTTT.

This clonotype has ten or more counts. The chain combines TRBV29-1 with TRBJ1-1, with D possibly being TRBD1 (5 bases). Trimming pared 4 bases from V and 6 bases from J, leaving 6 bases between. CDR1 and CDR2 (germline): SQVTM, ANQGSEA. This CDR3 contains 10 residues. The CDR3 protein is CSVVGAEAFF. In nucleotides, the CDR3 is TGCAGCGTTGTGGGGGCTGAAGCTTTCTTT. Combining the CDR3 with reference TRBV29-1 and TRBJ1-1 gives the whole variable domain SAVISQKPSRDICQRGTSLTIQCQVDSQVTMMFWYRQQPGQSLTLIATANQGSEATYESGFVIDKFPISRPNLTFSTLTVSNMSPEDSSIYLCSVVGAEAFFGQGTRLTVV.

This clonotype was counted many times. The rearrangement joins TRBV20-1 to TRBJ2-1; tentatively, D is TRBD2 (5 bases). V was trimmed by 3 bases and J by 5 bases, leaving 11 bases between them. CDR1 DFQATT and CDR2 SNEGSKA come from the germline V gene (reference sequence). The CDR3 covers 13 residues. CDR3 DNA: TGCAGTGCTAGTTTCCTAGCTGACAATGAGCAGTTCTTC. Protein: CSASFLADNEQFF.

This clonotype has only a few counts. The chain links TRBV5-1 to TRBJ2-6, with 7 bases aligning to TRBD1. The CDR3 length is 16 residues. V lost 4 bases, J lost 1 base, and 5 bases stayed unmatched. Germline CDR1 SGHRS, CDR2 YFSETQ. This CDR3 reads CASSRDSSSGANVLTF. CDR3 coding DNA: TGCGCCAGCAGCCGGGACAGCTCTTCTGGGGCCAACGTCCTGACTTTC. The whole variable domain, remainder taken from reference TRBV5-1 and TRBJ2-6, is KAGVTQTPRYLIKTRGQQVTLSCSPISGHRSVSWYQQTPGQGLQFLFEYFSETQRNKGNFPGRFSGRQFSNSRSEMNVSTLELGDSALYLCASSRDSSSGANVLTFGAGSRLTVL.

This clonotype was found a few times. This chain links TRBV29-1 with TRBJ2-1; D is possibly TRBD1 (6 bases). V shed 3 bases and J shed 0 bases, with 12 bases lying between them. Germline V gene data show CDR1 as SQVTM and CDR2 as ANQGSEA. The length of the CDR3 is 15 residues. The CDR3 nucleotides read TGCAGCGTTGATGGGCTGGGGGCCTCCTACAATGAGCAGTTCTTC. This translates into CSVDGLGASYNEQFF.

In the case of this clonotype: The germline gene is not matched at one end of the junction; a read error may be the cause. The chain carries TRBV4-2 and TRBJ1-1; D is unresolved. Germline V gene lookup returns CDR1 LGHNA and CDR2 YNFKEQ. The CDR3 has 14 residues. CDR3 residues: CAISPPTLSTEAFF. CDR3 in DNA: TGTGCCATCAGCCCCCCGACCCTGAGCACTGAAGCTTTCTTT.

There are many counts of this clonotype. The rearrangement uses TRBV4-2 and TRBJ2-1; D is perhaps TRBD2 (6 bases). The germline V gene encodes CDR1 LGHNA and CDR2 YNFKEQ. The CDR3 has 15 amino acids. V was shortened by 3 bases and J by 1 base, with 10 bases between the two germline ends. This CDR3 reads CASSHAGQSYNEQFF. CDR3 DNA sequence: TGTGCCAGCAGCCATGCGGGGCAGTCCTACAATGAGCAGTTCTTC.

This clonotype was counted ten times or more. The genes are TRBV5-6 and TRBJ1-1; D remains ambiguous. This CDR3 spans 14 amino acids. The germline V gene has CDR1 SGHDT and CDR2 YYEEEE. V was clipped by 4 bases and J by 1 base, with 11 bases between them. In DNA form, the CDR3 reads TGTGCCAGCAGCCGTCTAATGGCGAACACTGAAGCTTTCTTT. It is translated as CASSRLMANTEAFF.

The chain is built from TRBV27 and TRBJ1-2; tentative D call: TRBD1 (5 bases). Deletions cut 5 bases from V and 6 bases from J, with 13 bases between. CDR1 and CDR2 from the germline V gene are MNHEY and SMNVEV (reference sequence). This CDR3 has 13 residues. CDR3 sequence (DNA): TGTGCCAGCAGTATTTCGGGGGGAAATGGCTACACCTTC. Amino acids: CASSISGGNGYTF.

This clonotype has ten or more counts. The chain couples TRBV7-2 to TRBJ1-6; TRBD1 might be the D (6 bases). Germline-derived CDR1 and CDR2 are SGHTA and FQGNSA. The CDR3 is 16 residues long. The V end lost 5 bases, the J end lost 0 bases, and 11 bases lay between the germline ends. The CDR3 DNA sequence: TGTGCCAGCAGCCCTGAGGACAGCTCCTATAATTCACCCCTCCACTTT. Its protein is CASSPEDSSYNSPLHF.

This clonotype was seen at least ten times. V gene TRBV6-2 or TRBV6-3 combines with J gene TRBJ1-1; the D gene is possibly TRBD1 (5 bases). V was clipped by 2 bases and J by 0 bases, with 10 bases between them. In germline, CDR1 is MNHEY, CDR2 SVGEGT. This CDR3 comprises 15 residues. CDR3: CASSYEGHVNTEAFF. The CDR3 nucleotides are TGTGCCAGCAGTTACGAAGGACACGTGAACACTGAAGCTTTCTTT.

The chain joins TRBV5-1 to TRBJ1-1; no definite D call. The V gene's germline CDR1 is SGHRS and CDR2 YFSETQ. The CDR3 extends over 15 amino acids. V was cut by 0 bases and J by 2 bases, with 11 bases left in between. CDR3 protein: CASSLAGHFNTEAFF. CDR3 bases: TGCGCCAGCAGCTTGGCCGGTCACTTCAACACTGAAGCTTTCTTT.

The genes are TRBV3-1 and TRBJ2-3, with 11 bases that match TRBD2. Germline V gene sequence: CDR1 LGHDT, CDR2 YNNKEL (reference sequence). The CDR3 loop spans 18 amino acids. Trimming removed 11 bases from V and 2 bases from J; junction bases left unmatched: 18. The CDR3 bases are TGTGCCTGCACCCAGGGGGGCACTAGCGGGGGACCCACAGATACGCAGTATTTT. The encoded protein is CACTQGGTSGGPTDTQYF.

This clonotype has a count of ten or more. The chain recombines TRBV7-2 with TRBJ2-1, with D tentatively TRBD2 (5 bases). V lost 5 bases and J lost 9, with 14 bases in between. The V gene's germline CDR1 is SGHTA and CDR2 FQGNSA. There are 13 residues in the CDR3. Written as DNA, the CDR3 is TGTGCCAGCAGCATACTAGGACCCAGTGAGCAGTTCTTC. Translated, it gives CASSILGPSEQFF. Full variable domain (rest looked up from reference TRBV7-2 and TRBJ2-1): GAGVSQSPSNKVTEKGKDVELRCDPISGHTALYWYRQSLGQGLEFLIYFQGNSAPDKSGLPSDRFSAERTGGSVSTLTIQRTQQEDSAVYLCASSILGPSEQFFGPGTRLTVL.

In this sample, this clonotype turned up many times. This CDR3 reads CASSPNPRRSFQETQYF. Written as DNA, the CDR3 is TGTGCCAGCAGCCCAAACCCTAGACGGTCTTTCCAAGAGACCCAGTACTTC. This chain uses TRBV7-2 with TRBJ2-5; D gene ambiguous. With 5 bases removed from V and 1 base from J, the gap between germline ends came to 20 bases. There are 17 residues in the CDR3. Germline CDR1 SGHTA, CDR2 FQGNSA.

At least ten counts were recorded for this clonotype. V is TRBV29-1 and J is TRBJ2-1, with D maybe TRBD2 (5 bases). Trimming cost V 3 bases and J 12 bases, with 18 bases left between them. Per germline, CDR1 SQVTM and CDR2 ANQGSEA. The length of the CDR3 is 13 residues. CDR3 region: CSVDQNWGDGQFF. CDR3 in DNA: TGCAGCGTTGATCAAAACTGGGGAGATGGGCAGTTCTTC.